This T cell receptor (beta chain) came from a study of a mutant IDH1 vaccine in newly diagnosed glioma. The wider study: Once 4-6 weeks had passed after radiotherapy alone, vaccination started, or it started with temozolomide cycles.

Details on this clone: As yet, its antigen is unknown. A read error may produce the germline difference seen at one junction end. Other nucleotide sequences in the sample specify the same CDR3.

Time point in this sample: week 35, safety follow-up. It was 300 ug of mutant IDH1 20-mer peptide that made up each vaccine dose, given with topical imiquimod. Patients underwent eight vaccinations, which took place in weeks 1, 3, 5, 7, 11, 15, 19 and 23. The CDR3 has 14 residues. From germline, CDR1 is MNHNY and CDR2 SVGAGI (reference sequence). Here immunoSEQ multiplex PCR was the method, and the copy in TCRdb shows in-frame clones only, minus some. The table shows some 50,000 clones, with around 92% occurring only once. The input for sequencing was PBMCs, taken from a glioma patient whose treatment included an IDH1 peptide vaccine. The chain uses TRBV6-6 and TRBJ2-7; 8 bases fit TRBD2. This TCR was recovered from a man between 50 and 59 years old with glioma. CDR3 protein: CASSPNSGINEQYF. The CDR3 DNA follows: TGTGCTAGCAGTCCGAATAGCGGGATCAACGAGCAGTACTTC.